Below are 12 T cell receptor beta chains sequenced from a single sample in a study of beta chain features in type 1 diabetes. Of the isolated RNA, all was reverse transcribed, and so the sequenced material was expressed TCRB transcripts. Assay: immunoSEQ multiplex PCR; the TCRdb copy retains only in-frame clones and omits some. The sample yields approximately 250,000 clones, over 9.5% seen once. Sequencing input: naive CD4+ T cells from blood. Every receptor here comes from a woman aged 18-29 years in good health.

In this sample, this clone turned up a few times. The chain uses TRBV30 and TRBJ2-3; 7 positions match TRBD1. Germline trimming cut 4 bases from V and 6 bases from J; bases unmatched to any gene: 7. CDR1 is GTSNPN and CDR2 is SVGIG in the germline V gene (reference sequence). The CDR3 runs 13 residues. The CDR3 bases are TGTGCCTGGACGAGGGGGCCTGGCGATACGCAGTATTTT. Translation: CAWTRGPGDTQYF.

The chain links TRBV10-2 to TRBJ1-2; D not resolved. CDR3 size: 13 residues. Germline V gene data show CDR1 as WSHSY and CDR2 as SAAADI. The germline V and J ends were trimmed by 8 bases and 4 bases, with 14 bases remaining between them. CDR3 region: CASRITATYGYTF. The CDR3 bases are TGCGCCAGCCGAATCACAGCCACCTATGGCTACACCTTC.

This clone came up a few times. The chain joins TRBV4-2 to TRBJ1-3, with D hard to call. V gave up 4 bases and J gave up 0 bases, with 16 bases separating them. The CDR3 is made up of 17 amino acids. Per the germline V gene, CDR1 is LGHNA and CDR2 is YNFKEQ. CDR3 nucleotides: TGTGCCAGCAGCCCCTTAGTCCCTAAGAGCTCTGGAAACACCATATATTTT. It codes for CASSPLVPKSSGNTIYF.

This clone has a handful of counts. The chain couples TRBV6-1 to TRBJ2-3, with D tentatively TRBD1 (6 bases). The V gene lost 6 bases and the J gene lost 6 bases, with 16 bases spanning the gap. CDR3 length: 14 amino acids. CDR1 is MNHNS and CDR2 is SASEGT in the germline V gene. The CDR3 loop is CASRNRARPDTQYF. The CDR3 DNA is TGTGCCAGCAGGAACAGGGCGCGACCCGATACGCAGTATTTT.

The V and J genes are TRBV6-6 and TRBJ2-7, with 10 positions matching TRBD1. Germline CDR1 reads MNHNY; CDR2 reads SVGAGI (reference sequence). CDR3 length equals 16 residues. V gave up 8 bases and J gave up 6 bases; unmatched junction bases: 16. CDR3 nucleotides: TGTGCCAGCGCAATTACTCCGGGACAGGGGTCGACCGAGCAGTACTTC. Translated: CASAITPGQGSTEQYF.

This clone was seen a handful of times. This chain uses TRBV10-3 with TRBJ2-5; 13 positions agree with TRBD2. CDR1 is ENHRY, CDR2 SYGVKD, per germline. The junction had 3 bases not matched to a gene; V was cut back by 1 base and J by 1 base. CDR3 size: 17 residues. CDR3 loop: CAISEFRLAGGQETQYF. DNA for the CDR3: TGTGCCATCAGTGAGTTTAGACTAGCGGGAGGCCAAGAGACCCAGTACTTC.

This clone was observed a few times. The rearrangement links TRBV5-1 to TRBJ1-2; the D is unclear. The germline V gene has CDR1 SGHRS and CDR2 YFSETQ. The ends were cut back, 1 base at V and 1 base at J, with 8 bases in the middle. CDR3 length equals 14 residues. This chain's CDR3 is CASSLPERNYGYTF. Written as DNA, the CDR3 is TGCGCCAGCAGCTTGCCAGAGCGTAACTATGGCTACACCTTC.

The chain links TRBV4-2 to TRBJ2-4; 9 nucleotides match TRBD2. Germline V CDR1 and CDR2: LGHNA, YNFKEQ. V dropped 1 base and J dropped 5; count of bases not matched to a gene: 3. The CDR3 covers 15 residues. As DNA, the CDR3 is TGTGCCAGCAGCCAAGGACTAGCGGCCCAAAACATTCAGTACTTC. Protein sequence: CASSQGLAAQNIQYF.

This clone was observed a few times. The DNA for the CDR3 is TGTGCCAGCAGCTTAATCGAGATCCCCCACAATGAGCAGTTCTTC. It yields the protein CASSLIEIPHNEQFF. This rearrangement joins TRBV7-9 to TRBJ2-1, with D uncertain. The CDR3 has 15 residues. Trimming left V 2 bases short and J 5 bases short, with 13 bases between. Germline loops: CDR1 SEHNR, CDR2 FQNEAQ (reference sequence).

The CDR3 sequence is CASRVSGISYNEQFF. The DNA for the CDR3 is TGTGCCAGCAGGGTTAGCGGGATATCCTACAATGAGCAGTTCTTC. V gene TRBV6-1 combines with J gene TRBJ2-1, with 8 bases matching TRBD2. With V trimmed by 6 bases and J by 1 base, 5 bases remained unmatched. CDR3 length: 15 amino acids. Germline lookup yields CDR1 MNHNS and CDR2 SASEGT.

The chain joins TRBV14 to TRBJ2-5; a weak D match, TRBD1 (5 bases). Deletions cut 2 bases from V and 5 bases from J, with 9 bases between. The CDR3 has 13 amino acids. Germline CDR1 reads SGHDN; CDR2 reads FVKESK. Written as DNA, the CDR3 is TGTGCCAGCAGCCAAAACAGGTTGGAGACCCAGTACTTC. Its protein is CASSQNRLETQYF.

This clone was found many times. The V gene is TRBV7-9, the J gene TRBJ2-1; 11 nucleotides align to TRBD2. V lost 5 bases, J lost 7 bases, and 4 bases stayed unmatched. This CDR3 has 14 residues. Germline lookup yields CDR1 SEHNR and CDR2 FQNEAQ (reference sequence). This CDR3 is CASSPGLAVNEQFF. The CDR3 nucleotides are TGTGCCAGCAGCCCGGGACTAGCGGTTAATGAGCAGTTCTTC.